This T cell receptor (beta chain) was recovered during a study of cytomegalovirus exposure and HLA in healthy donors. Overall study context: Earlier findings included more than 95 million unique TCR beta sequences obtained from approximately 170 million T cells. Study-wide results and caveats: Reported findings show TCR beta sequences accurately forecast HLA-A and HLA-B alleles in most subjects.

To note about this clone: Its cognate antigen is unknown.

Amplification used 60 Vbeta primers and 13 Jbeta primers. Authors' analysis steps: As a later analysis found, there were tens of millions of unique TCR beta chains, of which roughly 11 million were shared. Clones were sequenced by immunoSEQ multiplex PCR, and TCRdb holds only the in-frame ones, with some missing. D and trimming come from the DNA, and the V and J calls and clone size come from that table. This sample has fewer than 250,000 clones, with roughly four fifths found just once. Germline V gives CDR1 PRHDT, CDR2 FYEKMQ (reference sequence). V dropped 4 bases and J dropped 8; count of bases not matched to a gene: 5. There are 13 residues in the CDR3.

The rearrangement links TRBV13 to TRBJ1-3; 7 bases fit TRBD1. Input material: PBMCs. The source of this sequence is a man between 18 and 29 years old in good health and CMV-seronegative. The CDR3 DNA reads TGTGCCAGCAGCTCGGGCCAGGGGGACACCATATATTTT. Its translation is CASSSGQGDTIYF.